Listed here are 17 T cell receptor beta chains from one sample, sequenced in a study of OX40 agonist ivuxolimab in advanced cancers. Using immunoSEQ multiplex PCR, the repertoire was profiled, and TCRdb retains in-frame clones only, with some absent. Of roughly 98,000 clones listed, roughly 83% are singletons. Sequencing used CD4+ or CD8+ T cells sorted from blood, obtained in a trial of the OX40 agonist ivuxolimab. Receptors were obtained from an adult with an advanced solid tumor such as melanoma, head and neck, liver or kidney cancer.

The sample holds one count of this clone. The V call is TRBV18, the J call TRBJ1-6; tentative D call: TRBD1 (5 bases). V was trimmed by 3 bases and J by 7 bases, leaving 10 bases between them. This CDR3 has 14 residues. Germline V lookup: CDR1 KGHSH, CDR2 LQKENI. In DNA form, the CDR3 reads TGTGCCAGCTCACCGCCGGGACCCAATTCACCCCTCCACTTT. Its translation: CASSPPGPNSPLHF.

There are a few counts of this clone. This chain connects TRBV5-6 to TRBJ2-5; 9 nucleotides line up with TRBD1. This CDR3 contains 15 residues. Germline V gene data show CDR1 as SGHDT and CDR2 as YYEEEE. The J segment lost 2 bases and the V segment lost 4 bases, leaving 6 bases of the junction unmatched. CDR3 sequence: CASSGTGYAQETQYF. The CDR3 DNA follows: TGTGCCAGCAGCGGGACAGGGTATGCGCAAGAGACCCAGTACTTC.

This rearrangement joins TRBV7-9 to TRBJ1-3; tentative D call: TRBD1 (6 bases). The CDR3 has 15 residues. V was trimmed by 8 bases and J by 2 bases, leaving 16 bases between them. In germline, CDR1 is SEHNR, CDR2 FQNEAQ (reference sequence). CDR3 nucleotide sequence: TGTGCCAGCGGCACACAGGGAAGGGCTGGAAACACCATATATTTT. Translated, it gives CASGTQGRAGNTIYF.

The CDR3, as DNA: TGCGCCAGCAGCCAAGATACAGGGCGGGATACGCAGTATTTT. This encodes CASSQDTGRDTQYF. V usage is TRBV4-3 and J usage is TRBJ2-3, with D perhaps matching TRBD1 (6 bases). The CDR3 is 14 amino acids. Per the germline V gene, CDR1 is LGHNA and CDR2 is YSLEER. The V and J ends lost 0 bases and 6 bases respectively, with 10 bases between them.

V usage is TRBV4-3 and J usage is TRBJ1-5; no clear D gene. Germline V lookup: CDR1 LGHNA, CDR2 YSLEER. The CDR3 is 14 residues long. Between the trimmed V and J ends, which lost 4 bases and 5 bases, there was a span of 12 bases. The CDR3 here is CASSRGRTDQPQHF. The CDR3 DNA sequence: TGCGCCAGCAGCCGCGGCCGAACCGATCAGCCCCAGCATTTT.

The chain combines TRBV6-1 with TRBJ2-7; no clear D. V lost 7 bases, J lost 0 bases, and 10 bases lay in between. The CDR3 has 13 amino acids. Looked up from germline, CDR1 is MNHNS and CDR2 is SASEGT. This chain's CDR3 is CASTRSGSYEQYF. DNA of the CDR3: TGTGCCAGCACCCGGTCGGGCTCCTACGAGCAGTACTTC.

J is TRBJ2-3 and V is TRBV7-2, with 7 nucleotides matching TRBD2. V gave up 6 bases and J gave up 4 bases; unmatched junction bases: 10. The CDR3 is 15 residues long. Per the germline V gene, CDR1 is SGHTA and CDR2 is FQGNSA. Here the CDR3 reads CASRSGTTGADTQYF. CDR3 nucleotide sequence: TGTGCCAGCAGGTCGGGGACTACGGGCGCAGATACGCAGTATTTT.

The chain has TRBV4-3 and TRBJ2-5, with TRBD1 matching over 7 bases. There are 15 residues in the CDR3. Germline values: CDR1 LGHNA, CDR2 YSLEER. J was trimmed by 8 bases and V by 0 bases; bases with no gene match: 9. For the CDR3, the DNA is TGCGCCAGCAGCCAAGATAGTACAGGGGCCAGAACCCAGTACTTC. Its protein is CASSQDSTGARTQYF.

This chain joins TRBV7-2 and TRBJ2-5, with TRBD2 matching over 14 bases. The germline gives CDR1 SGHTA, CDR2 FQGNSA. The CDR3 loop spans 17 amino acids. The J segment lost 5 bases and the V segment lost 4 bases, leaving 9 bases of the junction unmatched. This CDR3 reads CASSSRLAGGRMETQYF. The DNA of the CDR3 is TGTGCCAGCAGCTCCAGACTAGCGGGGGGGCGGATGGAGACCCAGTACTTC.

The chain recombines TRBV5-1 with TRBJ2-1; TRBD2 matches 9 bases. Germline V CDR1 and CDR2: SGHRS, YFSETQ. The ends lost 4 bases at V and 3 bases at J; junction bases unmatched: 5. The CDR3 is made up of 15 amino acids. CDR3 loop: CASSGGRADYNEQFF. The CDR3 DNA sequence: TGCGCCAGCAGCGGCGGGAGGGCCGACTACAATGAGCAGTTCTTC.

The chain recombines TRBV7-2 with TRBJ2-3; 7 bases line up with TRBD1. CDR1 and CDR2 (germline): SGHTA, FQGNSA. V lost 2 bases and J lost 0; bases outside the gene matches: 14. This CDR3 is built from 19 residues. The CDR3 here is CASSLFPSAGTASTDTQYF. The CDR3 nucleotides read TGTGCCAGCAGCTTATTTCCCTCTGCCGGGACAGCTAGCACAGATACGCAGTATTTT.

The chain is built from TRBV5-1 and TRBJ2-5; no clear D. This CDR3 is built from 15 residues. Between the trimmed V and J ends, which lost 5 bases and 1 base, there was a span of 15 bases. Germline-derived CDR1 and CDR2 are SGHRS and YFSETQ. CDR3 bases: TGCGCCAGCAGGGGCCTCGGAAGGGCCCAAGAGACCCAGTACTTC. Translated, it gives CASRGLGRAQETQYF. Full variable domain (outside the CDR3, taken from reference TRBV5-1 and TRBJ2-5): KAGVTQTPRYLIKTRGQQVTLSCSPISGHRSVSWYQQTPGQGLQFLFEYFSETQRNKGNFPGRFSGRQFSNSRSEMNVSTLELGDSALYLCASRGLGRAQETQYFGPGTRLLVL.

This clone was observed a single time. This chain links TRBV28 with TRBJ2-1, with TRBD2 matching 13 bases. CDR3 length equals 16 residues. V lost 7 bases to trimming and J lost 9 bases; unmatched junction nucleotides: 12. Germline V gene data show CDR1 as MDHEN and CDR2 as SYDVKM. CDR3 coding DNA: TGTGCCAGCACCACCACTAGCGGGAGGGCCCTCGGTGAGCAGTTCTTC. Its protein is CASTTTSGRALGEQFF.

In this sample, this clone turned up once. This sequence joins TRBV27 and TRBJ1-2; D remains unclear. Germline V CDR1 and CDR2: MNHEY, SMNVEV (reference sequence). The CDR3 runs to 13 residues. Deletions cut 6 bases from V and 3 bases from J, with 11 bases between. CDR3 nucleotide sequence: TGTGCCAGCAGGGAGGAGGGATACTATGGCTACACCTTC. This sequence encodes CASREEGYYGYTF.

This clone showed up just once. The chain employs TRBV9 and TRBJ2-3; 11 positions agree with TRBD2. The V gene's germline CDR1 is SGDLS and CDR2 YYNGEE. CDR3 length: 14 amino acids. V lost 3 bases and J lost 6; bases outside the gene matches: 3. For the CDR3, the DNA is TGTGCCAGCAGCGCTAGCGGGAGGTCCGATACGCAGTATTTT. Translation gives CASSASGRSDTQYF.

The rearrangement links TRBV28 to TRBJ1-5; 9 positions match TRBD1. The CDR3 length is 16 residues. Germline-derived CDR1 and CDR2 are MDHEN and SYDVKM. V gave up 4 bases and J gave up 1 base; unmatched junction bases: 5. The CDR3 is CASSSGQGYSNQPQHF. The CDR3 region has the DNA TGTGCCAGCAGTTCGGGACAGGGTTACAGCAATCAGCCCCAGCATTTT. Full variable domain (remainder filled in from reference TRBV28 and TRBJ1-5): DVKVTQSSRYLVKRTGEKVFLECVQDMDHENMFWYRQDPGLGLRLIYFSYDVKMKEKGDIPEGYSVSREKKERFSLILESASTNQTSMYLCASSSGQGYSNQPQHFGDGTRLSIL.

The V call is TRBV6-7, the J call TRBJ2-4; possibly TRBD1 or TRBD2 for D (5 bases each). TRBV6-7 is recorded as an ORF, its role being uncertain. This CDR3 is built from 20 residues. V was clipped by 5 bases and J by 0 bases, with 26 bases between them. The CDR3 DNA sequence: TGTGCCAGCAGTGCAAGGGACGGCCGAATCGGCTCCCTAGCCAAAAACATTCAGTACTTC. As protein: CASSARDGRIGSLAKNIQYF.